Listed below are T cell receptor beta chains from one sample, sequenced in a study of blood T cell repertoires in COVID-19. Clones were sequenced by immunoSEQ multiplex PCR, and TCRdb holds only the in-frame ones, with some missing. The sample has about 210,000 clones, around 87% seen once; the top ten hold more than 7%. Sequencing was done on a sample of PBMCs or T cells enriched from blood (not recorded which). The receptors here all came from a young man in a cohort exposed to, infected with or recovered from COVID-19 (not recorded which). Each CDR3 is given with its conserved first and last residue. The D gene is left open where the match is weak. Size tells how often a clone was seen (once, few, many) or the class of an expanded clone, and some rows leave it out.

J gene | D gene | clone size | V gene | CDR3 DNA | CDR3 protein
TRBJ1-2 | - | - | TRBV7-2 | TGTGCCAGCAGCTTAGCGTCGAGGGCGCGGGACTATGGCTACACCTTC | CASSLASRARDYGYTF
TRBJ2-1 | TRBD2 | few | TRBV13 | TGTGCCAGCAGCTCGAAGGACCTCCTCGGACTAGCGAGACCGGCATTAGACAATGAGCAGTTCTTC | CASSSKDLLGLARPALDNEQFF
TRBJ1-1 | - | - | TRBV5-8 | TGTGCCAGCAGCTTTGGGACTGGACTCCGAGACACTGAAGCTTTCTTT | CASSFGTGLRDTEAFF
TRBJ2-5 | TRBD2 | - | TRBV6-2/TRBV6-3 | TGTGCCAGCAGTTACTCGCGGACTGGACTAGCGGGGAAAAAAGAGACCCAGTACTTC | CASSYSRTGLAGKKETQYF
TRBJ2-1 | TRBD2 | - | TRBV7-3 | TGTGCCAGCAGCTACGAGCGGGACGGAGAGCAGTTCTTC | CASSYERDGEQFF
TRBJ1-2 | - | - | TRBV28 | TGTGCCAGCAGCTTGAGACGGGGGTATGGCTACACCTTC | CASSLRRGYGYTF
TRBJ2-3 | - | - | TRBV7-9 | TGTGCCAGCAGCTTAGACGGACAAGGTACGCAGTATTTT | CASSLDGQGTQYF
TRBJ2-1 | TRBD1 | - | TRBV3-1/TRBV3-2 | TGTGCCAGCAGCCGACAGGGACAGGGAGAATACAATGAGCAGTTCTTC | CASSRQGQGEYNEQFF
TRBJ1-5 | TRBD1 | - | TRBV6-1 | TGTGCCAGCAGTGAACGACAGGGAGATCAGCCCCAGCATTTT | CASSERQGDQPQHF
TRBJ2-7 | - | once | TRBV10-3 | TGTGCCATCAGTGAGTCGCTTAGCGAGCAGTACTTC | CAISESLSEQYF
TRBJ2-7 | - | - | TRBV14 | TGTGCCAGCAGCCAAGAGTTGAACAGGCGAGTAGTCTACGAGCAGTACTTC | CASSQELNRRVVYEQYF
TRBJ2-1 | - | - | TRBV5-1 | TGCGCCAGCAGCTTGTTCCAGGTCGGAGGCAATGAGCAGTTCTTC | CASSLFQVGGNEQFF
TRBJ2-5 | TRBD2 | - | TRBV7-2 | TGTGCCAGCAGCCCCGTGGGGCGGACTAGCACGGCCCAGTACTTC | CASSPVGRTSTAQYF
TRBJ2-1 | - | once | TRBV29-1 | TGCAGCGTTGAATACAGGAGGGCAAGACGCAATGAGCAGTTCTTC | CSVEYRRARRNEQFF
TRBJ2-5 | TRBD1 | - | TRBV7-7 | TGTGCTAGCAGCTCGACAGGGGACGGGCAAGAGACCCAGTACTTC | CASSSTGDGQETQYF
TRBJ2-3 | TRBD2 | - | TRBV7-2 | TGTGCCAGCAGCTTAACACATACTAGCGGACGCACAGATACGCAGTATTTT | CASSLTHTSGRTDTQYF
TRBJ1-2 | - | - | TRBV7-9 | TGTGCCAGCAGCTTACGTCGGGAAGAGGTTAACTATGGCTACACCTTC | CASSLRREEVNYGYTF
TRBJ1-4 | TRBD1 | - | TRBV28 | TGTGCCAGCAGTTTAGGATACAGGGGGCCTTGGGAAAAACTGTTTTTT | CASSLGYRGPWEKLFF
TRBJ2-2 | - | - | TRBV5-1 | TGCGCCACCCGACAGAACACCGGGGAGCTGTTTTTT | CATRQNTGELFF
TRBJ1-1 | - | - | TRBV9 | TGTGCCAGCAGCGTAGCAGATCGTGACACTGAAGCTTTCTTT | CASSVADRDTEAFF
TRBJ1-2 | - | - | TRBV15 | TGTGCCACCAGTTCGACTATCCCCCTTAACCCCGGCTATGGCTACACCTTC | CATSSTIPLNPGYGYTF
TRBJ2-2 | - | once | TRBV6-5 | TGTGCCAGCAGTTACACTCGGAGAACAAGCACCGGGGAGCTGTTTTTT | CASSYTRRTSTGELFF
TRBJ1-2 | - | - | TRBV7-2 | TGTGCCAGCAGTAACGGTCGGGGCTACACCTTC | CASSNGRGYTF
TRBJ2-3 | TRBD1 | - | TRBV24-1 | TGTGCCACCAGTGATCCCAAGGACAGGGTGGGGGATACGCAGTATTTT | CATSDPKDRVGDTQYF
TRBJ2-1 | - | - | TRBV7-9 | TGTGCCAGCAGCCATACAGGGCTCGGAAGAAACAATGAGCAGTTCTTC | CASSHTGLGRNNEQFF
TRBJ2-1 | - | once | TRBV24-1 | TGTGCCACCAGTGATTTGGGCACCGGCGGGGCAAGCTCCTACAATGAGCAGTTCTTC | CATSDLGTGGASSYNEQFF
TRBJ2-2 | TRBD2 | once | TRBV5-4 | TGTGCCAGCAGCTATCCCGGGACTAGAAAGGACACCGGGGAGCTGTTTTTT | CASSYPGTRKDTGELFF
TRBJ1-1 | - | - | TRBV27 | TGTGCCAGCAGTTTAAGGGGGATGAACACTGAAGCTTTCTTT | CASSLRGMNTEAFF
TRBJ2-3 | TRBD2 | - | TRBV3-1/TRBV3-2 | TGTGCCAGCAGCCAAGATTTGCGGGCTAGCGGGAGTTTAACGTATTTT | CASSQDLRASGSLTYF
TRBJ2-7 | TRBD2 | - | TRBV2 | TGTGCCAGCAGGGTACCGGGACTAGCGGGAGGACAGTACTTC | CASRVPGLAGGQYF
TRBJ2-5 | TRBD2 | - | TRBV9 | TGTGCCAGCAGCGTAGGGGCGGGAGTTATTTCAGAGACCCAGTACTTC | CASSVGAGVISETQYF
TRBJ2-4 | - | - | TRBV19 | TGTGCCAGTAGTATATTCCCAGGACGGGGGTTAGAGGAAAACATTCAGTACTTC | CASSIFPGRGLEENIQYF
TRBJ1-2 | - | - | TRBV7-8 | TGTGCCAGCAGCTTTGAGGGCTATGGCTACACCTTC | CASSFEGYGYTF
TRBJ2-1 | TRBD2 | - | TRBV7-2 | TGTGCCAGCAGCTTAGTGACTAGCGGATACAATGAGCAGTTCTTC | CASSLVTSGYNEQFF
TRBJ2-1 | - | - | TRBV11-2 | TGTGCCAGCATCAGGGAACCCTCGTCTTACAATGAGCAGTTCTTC | CASIREPSSYNEQFF
TRBJ1-6 | TRBD1 | - | TRBV28 | TGTGCCAGCAGTTTTACGGACAGGGACAATTCACCCCTCCACTTT | CASSFTDRDNSPLHF
TRBJ2-2 | TRBD2 | - | TRBV29-1 | TGCAGCGCACGCGGACTAGCGGGAGCCACGAACACCGGGGAGCTGTTTTTT | CSARGLAGATNTGELFF
TRBJ1-2 | TRBD1 | - | TRBV28 | TGTGCCAGCACCTTCCAATCTAACAGGGGGCTTAACTATGGCTACACCTTC | CASTFQSNRGLNYGYTF
TRBJ1-2 | - | - | TRBV28 | TGTGCCACCACCCTCGACAGGATAGCTATGGGCTACACCTTC | CATTLDRIAMGYTF
TRBJ1-3 | - | - | TRBV19 | TGTGCCAGTAGTATGAATCCACAGCCTGGAAACACCATATATTTT | CASSMNPQPGNTIYF
TRBJ2-2 | TRBD2 | few | TRBV7-9 | TGTGCCAGCAGCTTAGTCGGGACTAGCGACGGGGAGCTGTTTTTT | CASSLVGTSDGELFF
TRBJ2-6 | - | - | TRBV2 | TGTGCCAGCAGTGATACTACTGGGGCCAACGTCCTGACTTTC | CASSDTTGANVLTF
TRBJ1-2 | TRBD1 | once | TRBV27 | TGTGCCAGCAGTCGAAACAGGGGCGGCTATGGCTACACCTTC | CASSRNRGGYGYTF
TRBJ1-1 | - | - | TRBV4-3 | TGCGCCAGCAGCCAAGCATCCGGAGGCGGGACTGAAGCTTTCTTT | CASSQASGGGTEAFF
TRBJ1-1 | - | - | TRBV19 | TGTGCCAGTAGTATTGGGACTTTGAACACTGAAGCTTTCTTT | CASSIGTLNTEAFF
TRBJ1-2 | - | few | TRBV6-2/TRBV6-3 | TGTGCCAGCAGTTACGCGAGAGATTACTCAAACTATGGCTACACCTTC | CASSYARDYSNYGYTF
TRBJ2-2 | TRBD2 | - | TRBV7-3 | TGTGCCAGCAGCTTAAAAGCGGGAAACGGGGAGCTGTTTTTT | CASSLKAGNGELFF
TRBJ1-1 | TRBD1 | few | TRBV3-1/TRBV3-2 | TGTGCCAGCAGCCTGACATATCCCGGGACAGGGGGTGGAGCTTTCTTT | CASSLTYPGTGGGAFF
TRBJ1-3 | TRBD1 | few | TRBV12-3/TRBV12-4 | TGTGCCAGCAGTTTAGGGGGCAGGGGGACCATATATTTT | CASSLGGRGTIYF
TRBJ1-5 | - | few | TRBV7-9 | TGTGCCAGCAGCTTCCAGGGCGGTCAGCCCCAGCATTTT | CASSFQGGQPQHF
TRBJ1-1 | - | few | TRBV5-6 | TGTGCCAGCAGCCAACCCGCAAGGGAGGGAACTGAAGCTTTCTTT | CASSQPAREGTEAFF
TRBJ2-5 | - | - | TRBV7-9 | TGTGCCAGCAGCTCCCCCTGGTGGACCCAGGGTCCAGAGACCCAGTACTTC | CASSSPWWTQGPETQYF
TRBJ2-1 | - | - | TRBV28 | TGTGCCAGCAGCCCTCTAGGGCAGGGAACCTACAATGAGCAGTTCTTC | CASSPLGQGTYNEQFF
TRBJ2-1 | - | - | TRBV24-1 | TGTGCCACCAGTGATTTTACCACCGACGCAGGGTGGGTGCAGTTCTTC | CATSDFTTDAGWVQFF
TRBJ1-1 | - | - | TRBV18 | TGTGCCAGCTCACCAGGACAGTTGAACACTGAAGCTTTCTTT | CASSPGQLNTEAFF